The clone carrying this T cell receptor (beta chain) appeared a few times. Trimming pared 10 bases from V and 0 bases from J, leaving 14 bases between. The length of the CDR3 is 14 residues. Germline V CDR1 and CDR2: ENHRY, SYGVKD. This entry belongs to a study of response to subunit inactivated influenza vaccine. TCRdb processed the RT-PCR reads anew with MiXCR; each CDR3 protein has one entry. The sample lists a few hundred thousand distinct CDR3 sequences, 11% to 15% occurring once. This chain links TRBV10-3 with TRBJ2-3, with a weak D call TRBD2 (6 bases). The clonotype comes from a middle-aged man who received an inactivated influenza vaccine. Sample: PBMCs from blood, taken roughly 12 days after vaccination. DNA for the CDR3: TGTGCCACGGAGGCGGGACTCAGCACAGATACGCAGTATTTT. Translation gives CATEAGLSTDTQYF.